This T cell receptor beta chain was recorded in a study of T cells in Graves' hyperthyroidism and ophthalmopathy. Overall study results and limits: Ophthalmopathy, which appeared later, was predicted by the model a median about 6 months before onset. Clonotypes that were expanded in thyroid above 0.001 mostly appeared in blood too.

RNA transcripts provided the source from which TCR beta CDR3 regions were amplified. RT-PCR in the first round (using the HTBI primer set) targeted the TCR CDR3. TCRdb re-called the multiplex PCR reads through MiXCR, storing one row per CDR3 protein. The sample holds nearly 600,000 distinct CDR3 sequences, around 14% seen once. CDR3 size: 12 residues. Germline V gene sequence: CDR1 KGHDR, CDR2 SFDVKD. Trimming took 0 bases from V and 8 from J, leaving 6 bases between them. Initially, at the first diagnosis of hyperthyroidism and before any ophthalmopathy symptoms, blood was sampled. This clonotype has ten or more counts. The target antigen is unknown.

The TCR originated in a woman aged 30 to 39 with Graves' hyperthyroidism that later progressed to Graves' ophthalmopathy. Specimen: blood. The J gene is TRBJ1-2, the V gene TRBV24-1; no definite D call. This CDR3 is CATSDLGRGYTF. Written as DNA, the CDR3 is TGTGCCACCAGTGATTTGGGCCGGGGCTACACCTTC.